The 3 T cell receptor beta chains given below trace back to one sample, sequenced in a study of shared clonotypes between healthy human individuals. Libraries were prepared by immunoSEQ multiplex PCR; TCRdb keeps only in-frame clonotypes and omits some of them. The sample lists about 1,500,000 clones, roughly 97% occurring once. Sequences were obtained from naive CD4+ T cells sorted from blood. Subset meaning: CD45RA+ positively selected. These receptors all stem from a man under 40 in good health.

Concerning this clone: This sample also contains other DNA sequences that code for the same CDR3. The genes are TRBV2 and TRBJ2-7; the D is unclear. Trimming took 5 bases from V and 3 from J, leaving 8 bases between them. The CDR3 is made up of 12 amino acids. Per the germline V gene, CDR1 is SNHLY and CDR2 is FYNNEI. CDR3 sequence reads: CASSSYGYEQYF. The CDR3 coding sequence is TGTGCCAGCAGTTCTTACGGCTACGAGCAGTACTTC.

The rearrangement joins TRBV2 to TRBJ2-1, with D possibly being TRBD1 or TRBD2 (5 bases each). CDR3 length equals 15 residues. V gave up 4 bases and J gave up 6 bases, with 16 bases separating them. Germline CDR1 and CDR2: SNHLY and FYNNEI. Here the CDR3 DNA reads TGTGCCAGCAGTGTCGGCCGTCTTGGGGGCAATGAGCAGTTCTTC. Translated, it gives CASSVGRLGGNEQFF.

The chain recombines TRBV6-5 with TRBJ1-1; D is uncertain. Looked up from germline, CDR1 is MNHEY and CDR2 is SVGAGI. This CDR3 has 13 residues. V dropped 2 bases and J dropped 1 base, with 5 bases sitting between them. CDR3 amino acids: CASSYGENTEAFF. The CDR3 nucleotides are TGTGCCAGCAGTTACGGTGAGAACACTGAAGCTTTCTTT.